These 5 T cell receptor beta chains were all obtained from the same sample, sequenced in a study of long-term antiretroviral therapy in people with HIV. At survey level, the immunoSEQ assay was run in its v3.0 version. Here immunoSEQ multiplex PCR was the method, and the copy in TCRdb shows in-frame clones only, minus some. The repertoire consists of approximately 12,000 clones, with about 73% occurring once and the leading ten covering about 14%. The source was unsorted PBMCs, collected less than 3.2 years before starting antiretroviral therapy. These receptors originate from a man aged 40-55 years with HIV.

The rearrangement uses TRBV7-2 and TRBJ1-2, with no clear D. The CDR3 is 13 residues long. Germline V CDR1 and CDR2: SGHTA, FQGNSA. Trimming stripped 1 base from V and 3 bases from J, with 6 bases between. CDR3 DNA: TGTGCCAGCAGCTTAGATGGGGACTATGGCTACACCTTC. Its translation: CASSLDGDYGYTF.

The chain is built from TRBV27 and TRBJ2-1; tentatively, D is TRBD2 (5 bases). Germline V gives CDR1 MNHEY, CDR2 SMNVEV (reference sequence). Deletions cut 2 bases from V and 6 bases from J, with 8 bases between. CDR3 length equals 13 residues. The CDR3 DNA reads as TGTGCCAGCAGTTTAATTCGGGGCAATGAGCAGTTCTTC. Amino acids: CASSLIRGNEQFF.

This clone appeared a few times. The chain has TRBV30 and TRBJ2-1; D might be TRBD1 (6 bases). V was clipped by 0 bases and J by 8 bases, with 8 bases between them. Germline values: CDR1 GTSNPN, CDR2 SVGIG (reference sequence). This CDR3 contains 12 residues. The CDR3 sequence is CAWSVQGDEQFF. CDR3 bases: TGTGCCTGGAGTGTACAGGGCGATGAGCAGTTCTTC.

The rearrangement links TRBV29-1 to TRBJ1-2; D not certain. This CDR3 region has 15 residues. CDR1 and CDR2 (germline): SQVTM, ANQGSEA. Trimming took 0 bases from V and 8 from J, leaving 19 bases between them. The CDR3 loop reads CSVEERPAAAGGYTF. In DNA, the CDR3 is TGCAGCGTTGAAGAGCGTCCGGCAGCCGCGGGAGGCTACACCTTC.

Note on this clone: Other DNA sequences in this sample translate to the same CDR3. The V gene is TRBV27, the J gene TRBJ2-1; no firm D call. The germline V gene encodes CDR1 MNHEY and CDR2 SMNVEV (reference sequence). The CDR3 runs 15 residues. V dropped 3 bases and J dropped 4 bases, with 13 bases sitting between them. In nucleotides, the CDR3 is TGTGCCAGCAGTTTCCCCCGCGGCAGGTACAATGAGCAGTTCTTC. Translation gives CASSFPRGRYNEQFF.